This T cell receptor beta chain was retrieved from a study of cytomegalovirus exposure and HLA in healthy donors. PCR amplification relied on 60 Vbeta primers (plus 13 Jbeta primers). Profiled with immunoSEQ multiplex PCR; TCRdb holds only in-frame clones, not every one. The profile covers roughly 180,000 clones, with 60% to 80% appearing a single time and around 15% taken by the ten largest. Whole-study results and caveats: Researchers catalogued approximately 160 TCR beta chains as cytomegalovirus-associated. Despite most TCR sequences being rare, some public TCRs occurred in many donors. Data from an earlier analysis indicated that most TCR beta V segments were productive either about 87% or about 30% of the time.

Healthy bone marrow donors made up the donor group. V was clipped by 4 bases and J by 13 bases, with 20 bases between them. The germline V gene has CDR1 MNHEY and CDR2 SMNVEV (reference sequence). This CDR3 comprises 15 residues. Points on this clone: What it recognizes is unknown.

The specimen sequenced was PBMCs. This sequence was found in a middle-aged man in good health and CMV-seropositive. The V and J genes are TRBV27 and TRBJ1-6; possibly TRBD1 for D (6 bases). The CDR3: CASSWAWGQAVPLHF. CDR3 sequence (DNA): TGTGCCAGCAGTTGGGCCTGGGGGCAGGCGGTTCCCCTCCACTTT.